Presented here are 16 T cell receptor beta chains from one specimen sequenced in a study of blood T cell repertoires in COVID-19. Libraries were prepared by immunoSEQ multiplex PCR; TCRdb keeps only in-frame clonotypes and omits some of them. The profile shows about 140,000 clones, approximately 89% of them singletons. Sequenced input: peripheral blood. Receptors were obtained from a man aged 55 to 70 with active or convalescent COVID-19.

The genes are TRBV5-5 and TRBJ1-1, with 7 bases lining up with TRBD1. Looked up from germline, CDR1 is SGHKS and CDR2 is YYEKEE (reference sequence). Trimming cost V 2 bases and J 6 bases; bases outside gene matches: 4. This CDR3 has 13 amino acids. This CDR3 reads CASSLTGAPEAFF. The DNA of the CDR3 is TGTGCCAGCAGCTTAACAGGGGCCCCTGAAGCTTTCTTT.

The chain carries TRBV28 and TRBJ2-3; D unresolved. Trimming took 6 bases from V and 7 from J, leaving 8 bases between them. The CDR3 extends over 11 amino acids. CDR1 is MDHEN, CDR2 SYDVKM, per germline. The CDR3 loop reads CASSLLYTQYF. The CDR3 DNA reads TGTGCCAGCAGCCTACTTTATACGCAGTATTTT.

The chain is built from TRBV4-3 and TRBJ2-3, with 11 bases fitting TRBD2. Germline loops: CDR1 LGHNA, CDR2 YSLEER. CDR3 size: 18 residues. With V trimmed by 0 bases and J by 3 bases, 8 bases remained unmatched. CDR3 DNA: TGCGCCAGCAGCCAAGAAACTAGCGGGAGCCCCGGGACAGATACGCAGTATTTT. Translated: CASSQETSGSPGTDTQYF.

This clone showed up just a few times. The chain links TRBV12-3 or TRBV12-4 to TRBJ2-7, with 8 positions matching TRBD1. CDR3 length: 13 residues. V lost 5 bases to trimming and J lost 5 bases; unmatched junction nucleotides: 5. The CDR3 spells CASSGQGYDEQYF. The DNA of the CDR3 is TGTGCCAGCAGTGGACAGGGATACGACGAGCAGTACTTC.

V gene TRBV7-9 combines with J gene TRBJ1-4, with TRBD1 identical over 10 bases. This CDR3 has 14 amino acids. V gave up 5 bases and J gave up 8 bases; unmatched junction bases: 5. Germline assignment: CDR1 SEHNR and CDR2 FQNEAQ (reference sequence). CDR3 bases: TGTGCCAGCAGCCAAGGGACAGGGGAGGAAAAACTGTTTTTT. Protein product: CASSQGTGEEKLFF.

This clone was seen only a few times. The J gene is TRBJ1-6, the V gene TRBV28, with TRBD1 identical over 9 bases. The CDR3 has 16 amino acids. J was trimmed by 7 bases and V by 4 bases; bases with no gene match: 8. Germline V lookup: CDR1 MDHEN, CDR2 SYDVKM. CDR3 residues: CASSWRGQGLNSPLHF. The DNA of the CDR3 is TGTGCCAGCAGTTGGCGTGGACAGGGGTTGAATTCACCCCTCCACTTT.

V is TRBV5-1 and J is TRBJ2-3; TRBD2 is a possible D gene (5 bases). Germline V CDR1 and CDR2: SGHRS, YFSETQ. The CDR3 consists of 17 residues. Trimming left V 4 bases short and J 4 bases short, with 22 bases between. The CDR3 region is CASSGRPIPGSSDTQYF. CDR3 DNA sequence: TGCGCCAGCAGCGGCCGTCCGATCCCGGGGTCCTCAGATACGCAGTATTTT.

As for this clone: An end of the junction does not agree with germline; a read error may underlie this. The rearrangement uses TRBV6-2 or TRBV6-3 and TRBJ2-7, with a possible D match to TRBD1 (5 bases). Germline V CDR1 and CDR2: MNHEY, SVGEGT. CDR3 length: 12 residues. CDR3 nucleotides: TGTGCCAGCAGTTACCCGAGCAGCCCACAGGCGTTC. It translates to CASSYPSSPQAF.

In DNA, the CDR3 is TGTGCCAGCTCCCGGGACAGGGCTGGGGAGACCCAGTACTTC. It is translated as CASSRDRAGETQYF. V is TRBV18 and J is TRBJ2-5, with 9 bases that match TRBD1. The CDR3 consists of 14 residues. The ends lost 6 bases at V and 5 bases at J; junction bases unmatched: 7. Germline V gene data show CDR1 as KGHSH and CDR2 as LQKENI.

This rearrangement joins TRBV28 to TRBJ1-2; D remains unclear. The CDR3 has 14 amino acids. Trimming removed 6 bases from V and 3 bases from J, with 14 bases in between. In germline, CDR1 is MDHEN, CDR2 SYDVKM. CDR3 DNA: TGTGCCAGCAGGTCCGTTTCCGAGGACTATGGCTACACCTTC. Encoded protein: CASRSVSEDYGYTF.

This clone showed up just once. The CDR3 nucleotides read TGTGCCAGCAGCTCAGGATCCAGCACCAATGAAAAACTGTTTTTT. This sequence encodes CASSSGSSTNEKLFF. The rearrangement links TRBV5-4 to TRBJ1-4; D is undetermined. Trimming stripped 3 bases from V and 5 bases from J, with 14 bases between. Per the germline V gene, CDR1 is SGHNT and CDR2 is YYREEE (reference sequence). The CDR3 spans 15 residues.

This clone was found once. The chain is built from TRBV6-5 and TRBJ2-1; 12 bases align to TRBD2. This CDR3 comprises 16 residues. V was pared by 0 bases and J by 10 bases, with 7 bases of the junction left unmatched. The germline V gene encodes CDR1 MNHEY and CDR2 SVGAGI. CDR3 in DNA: TGTGCCAGCAGTTACTCCCTAACTAGCGGGAGGCAGGAGCAGTTCTTC. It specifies CASSYSLTSGRQEQFF.

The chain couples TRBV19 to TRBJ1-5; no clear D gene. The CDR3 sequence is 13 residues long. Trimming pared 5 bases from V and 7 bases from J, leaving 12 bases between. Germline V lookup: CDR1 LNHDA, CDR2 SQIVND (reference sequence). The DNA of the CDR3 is TGTGCCAGTAGTTCCTCACAGAGACAGCCCCAGCATTTT. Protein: CASSSSQRQPQHF.

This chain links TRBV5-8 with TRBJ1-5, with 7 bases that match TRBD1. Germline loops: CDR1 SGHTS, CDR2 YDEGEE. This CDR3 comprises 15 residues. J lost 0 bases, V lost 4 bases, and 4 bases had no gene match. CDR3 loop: CASSPTGYSNQPQHF. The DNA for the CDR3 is TGTGCCAGCAGCCCGACAGGGTATAGCAATCAGCCCCAGCATTTT.

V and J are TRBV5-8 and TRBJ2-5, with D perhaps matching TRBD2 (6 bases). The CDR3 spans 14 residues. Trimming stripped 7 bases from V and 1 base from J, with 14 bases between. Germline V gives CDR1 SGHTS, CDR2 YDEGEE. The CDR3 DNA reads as TGTGCCAGCCAAGCGGGTTACCTCCAAGAGACCCAGTACTTC. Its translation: CASQAGYLQETQYF.

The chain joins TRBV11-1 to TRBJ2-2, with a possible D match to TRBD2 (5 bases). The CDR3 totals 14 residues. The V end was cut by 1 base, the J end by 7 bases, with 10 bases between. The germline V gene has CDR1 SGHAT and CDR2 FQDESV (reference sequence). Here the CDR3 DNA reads TGTGCCAGCAGCTTAGACACGGGGAGCGGGGAGCTGTTTTTT. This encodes CASSLDTGSGELFF. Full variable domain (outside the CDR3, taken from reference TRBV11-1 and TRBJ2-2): EAEVAQSPRYKITEKSQAVAFWCDPISGHATLYWYRQILGQGPELLVQFQDESVVDDSQLPKDRFSAERLKGVDSTLKIQPAELGDSAMYLCASSLDTGSGELFFGEGSRLTVL.